This T cell receptor beta chain was captured in a study of T cells in Graves' hyperthyroidism and ophthalmopathy. The CDR3 regions of TCR beta were amplified from RNA transcripts. First-round RT-PCR of the TCR CDR3 relied on the HTBI primer set. Via MiXCR, TCRdb re-called the multiplex PCR reads, giving one row per CDR3 protein. Altogether around 350,000 distinct CDR3 sequences are present, approximately 16% being singletons, with the ten largest covering roughly a fifth. General study points: In simple terms, a model built on 13 V-J features told ophthalmopathy apart from stable hyperthyroidism. Blood also carried most thyroid clonotypes expanded above 0.001.

This clonotype occurred many times. Its target is not known. Among ophthalmopathy patients, the Clinical Activity Score reached at least 3, the NOSPECS grade reached at least 4, and duration remained under 3 months. Each 10 ml fresh peripheral blood draw supplied the PBMCs. The clonotype was recovered from a woman in her fifties or sixties with Graves' ophthalmopathy. Sequencing was done on a sample of blood.

The CDR3: CASNSLRAEQYF. The DNA of the CDR3 is TGTGCCAGCAACTCGCTCAGGGCCGAGCAGTACTTC. The rearrangement uses TRBV28 and TRBJ2-7, with D perhaps matching TRBD1 (5 bases). Germline-derived CDR1 and CDR2 are MDHEN and SYDVKM. V was shortened by 7 bases and J by 6 bases, with 13 bases between the two germline ends. The CDR3 spans 12 residues.